The 12 T cell receptor beta chains listed next were all sequenced from one sample in a study of CD8 T cells in ankylosing spondylitis. One entry per CDR3 protein, called by TCRdb with MiXCR from the 5' RACE reads. The table has some 220,000 distinct CDR3 sequences, more than 9% seen once. The sequenced sample was blood, either unsorted or a sorted T cell fraction (not recorded which). The source is a male donor with ankylosing spondylitis or in good health (not recorded which).

This clonotype was detected ten times or more. J is TRBJ1-1 and V is TRBV20-1; the D gene is possibly TRBD1 (5 bases). The CDR3 is 14 residues long. Germline loops: CDR1 DFQATT, CDR2 SNEGSKA (reference sequence). With 3 bases removed from V and 3 bases from J, the gap between germline ends came to 14 bases. The chain's CDR3 is CSASPRDFYTEAFF. DNA for the CDR3: TGCAGTGCTAGTCCTCGGGACTTTTACACTGAAGCTTTCTTT.

About this clonotype itself: At one boundary the junction diverges from the germline segment, which might be a read error. V is TRBV7-2 and J is TRBJ2-1; 10 bases align to TRBD2. The CDR3 is 15 amino acids. Germline V gene data show CDR1 as SGHTA and CDR2 as FQGNSA. The CDR3 is CASSLGLAGVGEQLF. The CDR3 region has the DNA TGTGCCAGCAGCTTAGGCCTAGCGGGGGTAGGAGAGCAGCTCTTC.

This clonotype was seen many times. The CDR3 loop reads CASSLEAGNTEAFF. The DNA for the CDR3 is TGCGCCAGCAGCTTGGAGGCGGGGAACACTGAAGCTTTCTTT. The chain combines TRBV5-1 with TRBJ1-1; no definite D call. This CDR3 has 14 amino acids. Deletions cut 0 bases from V and 1 base from J, with 7 bases between. Germline values: CDR1 SGHRS, CDR2 YFSETQ.

This clonotype was counted only a few times. At one end, the junction sequence differs from germline, possibly due to a read error. This sequence joins TRBV20-1 and TRBJ2-2; 8 bases are a match to TRBD2. The CDR3 sequence is 12 residues long. Per the germline V gene, CDR1 is DFQATT and CDR2 is SNEGSKA (reference sequence). In DNA form, the CDR3 reads TGTCGCCGCGGGAGGAGGACCGGGGAGCTGTTTTTT. Residues: CRRGRRTGELFF.

The chain employs TRBV7-2 and TRBJ2-1; TRBD2 aligns across 8 bases. Germline V gives CDR1 SGHTA, CDR2 FQGNSA. With V trimmed by 2 bases and J by 4 bases, 7 bases remained unmatched. The length of the CDR3 is 16 residues. For the CDR3, the DNA is TGTGCCAGCAGCTTAATTACTAGCGGAAAATACAATGAGCAGTTCTTC. Protein sequence: CASSLITSGKYNEQFF.

At least ten counts were recorded for this clonotype. V is TRBV14 and J is TRBJ2-7, with D possibly TRBD2 on 6 matching bases. Germline V gene data show CDR1 as SGHDN and CDR2 as FVKESK. Trimming shortened V by 1 base and J by 0 bases, and 10 bases separated the two germline ends. The CDR3 has 15 amino acids. The CDR3 sequence: CASSQVSGSSYEQYF. The CDR3 coding sequence is TGTGCCAGCAGCCAAGTATCCGGGAGCTCCTACGAGCAGTACTTC.

The chain carries TRBV3-1 and TRBJ2-5; no clear D. The CDR3 has 15 amino acids. In germline, CDR1 is LGHDT, CDR2 YNNKEL (reference sequence). Trimming shortened V by 10 bases and J by 7 bases, and 25 bases separated the two germline ends. The chain's CDR3 is CATAMQVGLFRTQYF. CDR3 nucleotides: TGTGCCACTGCTATGCAGGTCGGCCTGTTTAGGACCCAGTACTTC.

The table lists this clonotype with many counts. This rearrangement joins TRBV18 to TRBJ2-5; D perhaps matches TRBD1 (6 bases). CDR1 and CDR2 from the germline V gene are KGHSH and LQKENI. The V and J ends lost 3 bases and 7 bases respectively, with 15 bases between them. The CDR3 length is 14 residues. The CDR3 region has the DNA TGTGCCAGCTCACCGGACAGCCAGCGTGGGACCCAGTACTTC. It encodes CASSPDSQRGTQYF.

At least ten counts were recorded for this clonotype. This chain uses TRBV2 with TRBJ2-5, with TRBD1 matching over 7 bases. V lost 4 bases to trimming and J lost 2 bases; unmatched junction nucleotides: 4. Germline CDR1 is SNHLY and CDR2 is FYNNEI. The CDR3 is 14 residues long. CDR3 loop: CASSGTGSQETQYF. DNA for the CDR3: TGTGCCAGCAGTGGGACAGGATCTCAAGAGACCCAGTACTTC.

As to this clonotype: Being one base from a much bigger clone, this may be a read error. The CDR3 region is CTSGTDYTGELFF. CDR3 nucleotide sequence: TGTACCAGCGGGACTGATTACACCGGGGAGCTGTTTTTT. V and J are TRBV6-1 and TRBJ2-2; 7 nucleotides align to TRBD2. The CDR3 spans 13 residues. In germline, CDR1 is MNHNS, CDR2 SASEGT.

This clonotype was detected ten times or more. The V gene is TRBV20-1, the J gene TRBJ2-1; 8 nucleotides align to TRBD2. Germline CDR1 reads DFQATT; CDR2 reads SNEGSKA (reference sequence). Losses at the gene ends were 3 bases for V and 6 bases for J; bases not matched to a gene: 4. This CDR3 is 13 amino acids long. The chain's CDR3 is CSASPGGTNEQFF. The CDR3 nucleotides read TGCAGTGCTAGCCCGGGGGGGACCAATGAGCAGTTCTTC.

This clonotype was seen repeatedly, ten times or more. The V and J genes are TRBV20-1 and TRBJ2-7, with 11 bases fitting TRBD2. Germline V gene data show CDR1 as DFQATT and CDR2 as SNEGSKA (reference sequence). V lost 6 bases, J lost 6 bases, and 10 bases stayed unmatched. This CDR3 has 14 amino acids. The CDR3 reads CSAKTSGSTREQYF. The CDR3 DNA reads as TGCAGTGCCAAAACTAGCGGGAGCACCCGCGAGCAGTACTTC.